The 12 T cell receptor beta chains reported below all come from one sample, sequenced in a study of T cell responses to AZD1222 COVID-19 vaccine. Measured with immunoSEQ multiplex PCR; TCRdb has only the in-frame clones, and not every one. The sample consists of tens of thousands of clones, around 90% of them appearing once. Source: peripheral blood, taken on day 0 of AZD1222 vaccination. All receptors derive from an adult in good health.

This clone appeared a single time. The chain employs TRBV7-2 and TRBJ1-1; D might be TRBD1 (5 bases). This CDR3 contains 13 residues. The germline V gene encodes CDR1 SGHTA and CDR2 FQGNSA. V was cut by 4 bases and J by 6 bases, with 12 bases left in between. CDR3 bases: TGTGCCAGCAGCTCCGCAGGGTGGGCTGAAGCTTTCTTT. Translating gives CASSSAGWAEAFF.

To note about this clone: A junction end diverges from the germline sequence, so it may reflect a read error. The chain combines TRBV7-7 with TRBJ2-7, with 10 bases identical to TRBD1. Germline lookup yields CDR1 SSHAT and CDR2 FNYEAQ (reference sequence). The CDR3 runs to 15 residues. In nucleotides, the CDR3 is TGTGCTAGCAGCTTAGGGGGACAGGGGCAGTACGAGCAGTACTTC. It yields the protein CASSLGGQGQYEQYF. The whole variable domain, remainder taken from reference TRBV7-7 and TRBJ2-7, is GAGVSQSPRYKVTKRGQDVTLRCDPISSHATLYWYQQALGQGPEFLTYFNYEAQPDKSGLPSDRFSAERPEGSISTLTIQRTEQRDSAMYRCASSLGGQGQYEQYFGPGTRLTVT.

V usage is TRBV3-1 (or the pseudogene TRBV3-2) and J usage is TRBJ1-3; weak D call: TRBD1 (6 bases). Trimming removed 5 bases at V and 2 bases at J, with 13 bases between. CDR1 and CDR2 (germline): LGHDT, YNNKEL (reference sequence). The CDR3 extends over 15 amino acids. CDR3 sequence: CASSTRQEPGNTIYF. The CDR3 bases are TGTGCCAGCAGCACCCGACAGGAACCTGGAAACACCATATATTTT.

V usage is TRBV6-2 or TRBV6-3 and J usage is TRBJ1-1, with D perhaps TRBD1 (6 bases). The germline V gene encodes CDR1 MNHEY and CDR2 SVGEGT. CDR3 length equals 15 residues. Deletions cut 0 bases from V and 0 bases from J, with 8 bases between. DNA for the CDR3: TGTGCCAGCAGTTACTCAAGGACAGTGAACACTGAAGCTTTCTTT. Translated, it gives CASSYSRTVNTEAFF.

The chain recombines TRBV4-1 with TRBJ2-1; D possibly matches TRBD1 or TRBD2 (5 bases each). V gave up 0 bases and J gave up 7 bases, with 10 bases separating them. CDR1 and CDR2 (germline): MGHRA, YSYEKL. The CDR3 has 14 residues. The CDR3 is CASSQEVRENEQFF. The CDR3 region has the DNA TGCGCCAGCAGCCAAGAGGTCAGGGAGAATGAGCAGTTCTTC.

The chain combines TRBV27 with TRBJ1-1; D not certain. This CDR3 is built from 14 residues. V lost 6 bases and J lost 0, with 11 bases in between. Germline V gene data show CDR1 as MNHEY and CDR2 as SMNVEV (reference sequence). The CDR3 region is CASRSTNLNTEAFF. For the CDR3, the DNA is TGTGCCAGCAGATCGACAAATCTGAACACTGAAGCTTTCTTT.

The chain has TRBV18 and TRBJ1-1; TRBD1 is a possible D gene (5 bases). The ends were cut back, 3 bases at V and 0 bases at J, with 8 bases in the middle. Germline-derived CDR1 and CDR2 are KGHSH and LQKENI. CDR3 length equals 14 residues. The CDR3 DNA is TGTGCCAGCTCACCTGGACACATGAACACTGAAGCTTTCTTT. Encoded protein: CASSPGHMNTEAFF.

The rearrangement uses TRBV5-4 and TRBJ1-3; TRBD1 aligns across 9 bases. Germline CDR1 and CDR2: SGHNT and YYREEE (reference sequence). J gave up 8 bases and V 3 bases, and 3 bases lay outside the gene matches. The CDR3 runs to 13 residues. The CDR3 is CASSSGQGYTIYF. The CDR3 DNA reads as TGTGCCAGCAGCTCGGGACAGGGCTACACCATATATTTT.

This chain joins TRBV7-9 and TRBJ2-1; possibly TRBD1 or TRBD2 for D (5 bases each). V was pared by 11 bases and J by 7 bases, with 18 bases between. The germline gives CDR1 SEHNR, CDR2 FQNEAQ (reference sequence). This CDR3 is 13 amino acids long. The chain's CDR3 is CAAPLRGLNEQFF. CDR3 nucleotide sequence: TGTGCCGCACCCCTCCGGGGCCTAAATGAGCAGTTCTTC.

The chain recombines TRBV18 with TRBJ1-2; possibly TRBD1 for D (6 bases). CDR3 length: 13 residues. CDR1 is KGHSH and CDR2 is LQKENI in the germline V gene. V was cut by 6 bases and J by 1 base, with 9 bases left in between. The DNA for the CDR3 is TGTGCCAGCTCCATCAGGGGTAACTATGGCTACACCTTC. Translating gives CASSIRGNYGYTF.

The chain is built from TRBV25-1 and TRBJ2-1; D is ambiguous. The CDR3 runs to 8 residues. Germline loops: CDR1 MGHDK, CDR2 SYGVNS. DNA for the CDR3: TGTATCGACAATGAGCAGTTCTTC. This gives the protein CIDNEQFF.

This sequence joins TRBV4-3 and TRBJ1-2; D ambiguous. The V gene lost 8 bases and the J gene lost 4 bases, with 11 bases spanning the gap. The CDR3 totals 12 residues. The germline CDR1 and CDR2 sequences are LGHNA and YSLEER. The CDR3: CASGDRIYGYTF. The CDR3 bases are TGCGCCAGCGGTGACCGGATCTATGGCTACACCTTC.